A selection of T cell receptor beta chains follows, all from one sample in a study of neurological immune-mediated disorders. MiXCR was run by TCRdb on the 5' RACE reads, yielding one entry per CDR3 protein. The sample holds some 50,000 distinct CDR3 sequences, about an eighth seen once. What was sequenced was PBMCs. These receptors originate from a male donor with HTLV-1-associated myelopathy (HAM/TSP). Each CDR3 is given with its conserved first and last residue. Each record gives: V gene, D gene, J gene, clone size, CDR3 protein, CDR3 DNA. D genes are given only for firm matches. Clone sizes are given selectively: once, few, many, or a class where the clone is expanded.

TRBV5-1	NA	TRBJ2-7	many	CASSLEAWTVSEQYF	TGCGCCAGCAGCTTGGAGGCATGGACAGTAAGCGAGCAGTACTTC
TRBV28	NA	TRBJ2-1	many	CASSLSYNEQFF	TGTGCCAGCAGTTTATCCTACAATGAGCAGTTCTTC
TRBV20-1	NA	TRBJ2-3	many	CSATSATDTQYF	TGCAGTGCTACTAGCGCAACAGATACGCAGTATTTT
TRBV28	NA	TRBJ2-6	many	CASSLPGANVLTF	TGTGCCAGCAGCCTCCCGGGGGCCAACGTCCTGACTTTC
TRBV20-1	NA	TRBJ1-3	many	CSATSGSGNTIYF	TGCAGTGCTACCTCGGGATCTGGAAACACCATATATTTT
TRBV27	TRBD1	TRBJ2-7	few	CASSSSGGVGMNEQYF	TGTGCCAGCAGTAGCTCAGGGGGCGTTGGTATGAACGAGCAGTACTTC
TRBV6-5	TRBD2	TRBJ2-5	many	CASSFYPPTSGQQETQYF	TGTGCCAGCAGCTTCTACCCTCCGACTAGCGGTCAGCAAGAGACCCAGTACTTC
TRBV14	NA	TRBJ2-3	NA	CASSKVAGALAQYF	TGTGCCAGCAGCAAGGTCGCCGGGGCGCTGGCACAGTATTTT
TRBV7-2	NA	TRBJ2-7	many	CASSPQRRDEQYF	TGTGCCAGCAGCCCCCAGAGGCGGGACGAGCAGTACTTC
TRBV5-6	NA	TRBJ2-5	many	CASSADLQETQYF	TGTGCCAGCAGCGCGGACCTCCAAGAGACCCAGTACTTC
TRBV6-2/TRBV6-3	NA	TRBJ2-2	few	CASNLVGTGELFF	TGTGCCAGCAATTTGGTGGGCACCGGGGAGCTGTTTTTT
TRBV10-3	NA	TRBJ2-1	many	CAISEAGSYNEQFF	TGTGCCATCAGTGAGGCGGGGTCCTACAATGAGCAGTTCTTC
TRBV12-3/TRBV12-4	NA	TRBJ1-2	many	CASTFGQQNYGYTF	TGTGCCAGCACGTTCGGACAGCAAAACTATGGCTACACCTTC
TRBV5-1	TRBD2	TRBJ2-1	many	CASSFTAGTSGVYEQFF	TGCGCCAGCAGCTTCACCGCCGGGACTAGCGGGGTCTATGAGCAGTTCTTC
TRBV7-2	TRBD2	TRBJ2-5	many	CASSRRPLAEAKETQYF	TGTGCCAGCAGCCGCCGCCCACTAGCGGAAGCAAAAGAGACCCAGTACTTC
TRBV10-3	TRBD1	TRBJ2-1	many	CAIGQGGNEQFF	TGTGCCATTGGACAGGGGGGGAATGAGCAGTTCTTC
TRBV7-2	NA	TRBJ1-6	many	CASSLTGPTLHF	TGTGCCAGCAGCTTAACAGGCCCTACCCTCCACTTT
TRBV10-3	NA	TRBJ2-7	many	CAISEPGGSSYEQYF	TGTGCCATCAGTGAGCCCGGAGGCAGTTCCTACGAGCAGTACTTC
TRBV5-6	NA	TRBJ2-5	many	CASSLDWRLKETQYF	TGTGCCAGCAGCTTGGATTGGAGACTAAAAGAGACCCAGTACTTC
TRBV6-2/TRBV6-3	NA	TRBJ1-5	many	CASRRSPTGGLGQPQHF	TGTGCCAGCAGACGAAGCCCCACCGGGGGACTTGGTCAGCCCCAGCATTTT